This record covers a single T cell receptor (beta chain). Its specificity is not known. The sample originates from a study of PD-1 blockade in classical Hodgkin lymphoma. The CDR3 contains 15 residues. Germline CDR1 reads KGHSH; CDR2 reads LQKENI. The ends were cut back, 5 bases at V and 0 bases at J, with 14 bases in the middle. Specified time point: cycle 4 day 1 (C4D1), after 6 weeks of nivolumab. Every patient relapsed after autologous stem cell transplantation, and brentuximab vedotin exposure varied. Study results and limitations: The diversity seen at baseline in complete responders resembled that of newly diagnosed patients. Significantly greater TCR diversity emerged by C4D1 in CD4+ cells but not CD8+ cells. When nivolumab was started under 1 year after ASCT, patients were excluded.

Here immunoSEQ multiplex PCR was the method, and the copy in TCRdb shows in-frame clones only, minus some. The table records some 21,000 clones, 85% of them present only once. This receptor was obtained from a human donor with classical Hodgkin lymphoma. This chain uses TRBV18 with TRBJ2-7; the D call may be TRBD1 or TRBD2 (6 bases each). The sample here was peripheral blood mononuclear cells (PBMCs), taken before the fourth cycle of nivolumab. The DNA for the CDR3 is TGTGCCAGCTCAAAATCGGGGGCTAGCTCCTACGAGCAGTACTTC. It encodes CASSKSGASSYEQYF.